The sequence of this TCR beta chain was determined in a study of early T cells in non-severe SARS-CoV-2 infection. Study as a whole: Chains from this unsorted whole-blood bulk RNA could not be paired.

Germline CDR1 and CDR2: MDHEN and SYDVKM. Deletions cut 8 bases from V and 3 bases from J, with 11 bases between. The CDR3 consists of 13 residues. In this sample, this clonotype turned up a few times. TCRdb processed the 5' RACE reads anew with MiXCR; each CDR3 protein has one entry. The profile shows some 35,000 distinct CDR3 sequences, under 8% of them singletons. The chain joins TRBV28 to TRBJ1-3; D unresolved. This receptor was taken from an adult who was a healthcare worker with PCR-confirmed SARS-CoV-2 infection or an uninfected control (not recorded which). Sample: whole blood, taken at baseline. CDR3: CASRETNGNTIYF. The CDR3 DNA is TGTGCCAGCCGGGAAACAAATGGAAACACCATATATTTT.